A single sample is the source of the 27 T cell receptor beta chains below, sequenced in a study of T cell repertoires in cytomegalovirus infection (dated by TCRdb to the late 2010s). The listed sequencing device is Illumina HiSeq 1500. The public reads were run again by TCRdb, first through fastp at Q25 and then through MiXCR, and only productive beta chains were kept. For every CDR3 protein sequence, its rows merge into one entry that carries the most common genes and DNA. The sample table records 150,000 to 200,000 distinct CDR3 sequences; approximately 14% of these occur just once. The ten biggest clones cover 25% to 30% of the sample. The specimen was PBMCs. The receptor set was obtained from a human donor in good health (CMV status not recorded). Some clones in this sample may be carry-over from other donors' samples.

Ten or more counts support this clonotype. The chain joins TRBV6-2 or TRBV6-3 to TRBJ2-1, with a weak D call TRBD2 (6 bases). The V end was cut by 6 bases, the J end by 5 bases, with 26 bases between. The CDR3 is made up of 18 amino acids. Germline CDR1 MNHEY, CDR2 SVGEGT. CDR3 nucleotides: TGTGCCAGCAGCCCCGATGGAGGGCCCGTGCCGTACCACAATGAGCAGTTCTTC. Translated, it gives CASSPDGGPVPYHNEQFF.

This clonotype was detected only a few times. This chain connects TRBV6-1 to TRBJ1-5; a weak D match, TRBD1 (5 bases). Germline values: CDR1 MNHNS, CDR2 SASEGT. Between the trimmed V and J ends, which lost 7 bases and 5 bases, there was a span of 12 bases. The CDR3 consists of 13 residues. CDR3 coding DNA: TGTGCCAGCAATTCGAGGGGTTATCAGCCCCAGCATTTT. Amino acids: CASNSRGYQPQHF.

This clonotype appeared a single time. The chain couples TRBV28 to TRBJ2-7; D not resolved. Between the trimmed V and J ends, which lost 6 bases and 6 bases, there was a span of 12 bases. This CDR3 contains 12 residues. Germline V gene sequence: CDR1 MDHEN, CDR2 SYDVKM. The CDR3 bases are TGTGCCAGCAGGCCTGTGGGTACCGAGCAGTACTTC. This sequence encodes CASRPVGTEQYF.

This clonotype was recorded a few times. The chain combines TRBV3-1 with TRBJ2-3; 10 nucleotides match TRBD2. V was pared by 4 bases and J by 2 bases, with 6 bases of the junction left unmatched. Per the germline V gene, CDR1 is LGHDT and CDR2 is YNNKEL (reference sequence). CDR3 length: 16 residues. The CDR3 region has the DNA TGTGCCAGCAGCCCTACTAGCGGGGTACCCACAGATACGCAGTATTTT. It codes for CASSPTSGVPTDTQYF.

Many counts were recorded for this clonotype. The V gene is TRBV6-5, the J gene TRBJ1-1; TRBD1 might be the D (6 bases). The germline V and J ends were trimmed by 2 bases and 3 bases, with 16 bases remaining between them. The CDR3 totals 16 residues. The germline gives CDR1 MNHEY, CDR2 SVGAGI. The CDR3 DNA reads as TGTGCCAGCAGTTACCTTACAGGGAATCTGGACACTGAAGCTTTCTTT. Protein product: CASSYLTGNLDTEAFF.

About this clonotype: A clone one base away is much larger, so this may be a read error. V usage is TRBV7-2 and J usage is TRBJ2-2, with a tentative D call TRBD1 (8 bases). Looked up from germline, CDR1 is SGHTA and CDR2 is FQGNSA. The length of the CDR3 is 15 residues. This CDR3 is CASRLTGGGTGKLFF. The CDR3 coding sequence is TGTGCCAGCAGACTCACAGGGGGAGGGACCGGGAAGCTGTTTTTT.

The sample holds many counts of this clonotype. The chain has TRBV3-1 and TRBJ1-5; 8 nucleotides align to TRBD1. Trimming cost V 4 bases and J 7 bases; bases outside gene matches: 12. Per the germline V gene, CDR1 is LGHDT and CDR2 is YNNKEL (reference sequence). The CDR3 consists of 16 residues. The CDR3 here is CASSPSPGTGKQPQHF. In DNA, the CDR3 is TGTGCCAGCAGCCCCAGCCCCGGGACAGGAAAGCAGCCCCAGCATTTT.

This chain connects TRBV28 to TRBJ1-5, with TRBD1 matching 8 bases. The CDR3 is 16 amino acids. CDR1 MDHEN and CDR2 SYDVKM come from the germline V gene. The J segment lost 6 bases and the V segment lost 2 bases, leaving 9 bases of the junction unmatched. The CDR3 region has the DNA TGTGCCAGCAGTTTAGAAAAGACAGGGGTTGGTCAGCCCCAGCATTTT. Translation gives CASSLEKTGVGQPQHF. Combining the CDR3 with reference TRBV28 and TRBJ1-5 gives the whole variable domain DVKVTQSSRYLVKRTGEKVFLECVQDMDHENMFWYRQDPGLGLRLIYFSYDVKMKEKGDIPEGYSVSREKKERFSLILESASTNQTSMYLCASSLEKTGVGQPQHFGDGTRLSIL.

The rearrangement uses TRBV5-1 and TRBJ1-1; D ambiguous. Germline CDR1 and CDR2: SGHRS and YFSETQ. Trimming took 4 bases from V and 0 from J, leaving 16 bases between them. The CDR3 is 16 amino acids. The DNA of the CDR3 is TGCGCCAGCAGCCCCGCCCTAGGGAGGATGAACACTGAAGCTTTCTTT. Translated: CASSPALGRMNTEAFF.

Only a few counts were recorded for this clonotype. V is TRBV6-2 or TRBV6-3 and J is TRBJ1-1; tentative D call: TRBD1 (5 bases). Germline assignment: CDR1 MNHEY and CDR2 SVGEGT. V was shortened by 6 bases and J by 6 bases, with 17 bases between the two germline ends. The CDR3 totals 14 residues. The CDR3 bases are TGTGCCAGCAGATTGGACACCTCGAGGGCTGAAGCTTTCTTT. It specifies CASRLDTSRAEAFF.

This clonotype was seen at least ten times. The CDR3 protein is CASSLRPDLYGYTF. DNA of the CDR3: TGTGCCAGCAGTTTAAGACCGGACCTCTATGGCTACACCTTC. V usage is TRBV12-3 or TRBV12-4 and J usage is TRBJ1-2; the D is unclear. This CDR3 has 14 residues. V shed 2 bases and J shed 4 bases, with 11 bases lying between them.

This clonotype was seen ten or more times. CDR3 protein: CASSPSGDTQYF. The CDR3 nucleotides are TGTGCCAGCAGCCCTAGTGGAGATACGCAGTATTTT. V gene TRBV7-2 combines with J gene TRBJ2-3; D remains ambiguous. V lost 5 bases and J lost 5, with 8 bases in between. CDR1 is SGHTA, CDR2 FQGNSA, per germline. This CDR3 spans 12 amino acids.

This clonotype was counted only a few times. As DNA, the CDR3 is TGCAGTGCTAGGGCCCAGGCATATGGCTACACCTTC. As protein: CSARAQAYGYTF. The V and J genes are TRBV20-1 and TRBJ1-2; no firm D call. Per the germline V gene, CDR1 is DFQATT and CDR2 is SNEGSKA (reference sequence). CDR3 length: 12 residues. Trimming shortened V by 3 bases and J by 5 bases, and 10 bases separated the two germline ends.

Only a few counts were recorded for this clonotype. The V gene is TRBV27, the J gene TRBJ2-7; maybe TRBD2 (5 bases). The CDR3 extends over 14 amino acids. Trimming left V 1 base short and J 3 bases short, with 10 bases between. Germline CDR1 and CDR2: MNHEY and SMNVEV (reference sequence). The CDR3 nucleotides are TGTGCCAGCAGTTTATTTCGGGGAAACTACGAGCAGTACTTC. It specifies CASSLFRGNYEQYF.

This clonotype was found many times. The chain is built from TRBV7-3 and TRBJ2-1; D may correspond to TRBD1 or TRBD2 (5 bases each). The CDR3 has 17 residues. Germline-derived CDR1 and CDR2 are SGHTA and FQGTGA. The V gene lost 5 bases and the J gene lost 2 bases, with 19 bases spanning the gap. The CDR3 DNA is TGTGCCAGCAGCAAATCGCCGGGACCACGGACCTACAATGAGCAGTTCTTC. As protein: CASSKSPGPRTYNEQFF.

This rearrangement joins TRBV11-2 to TRBJ2-4; D ambiguous. V gave up 1 base and J gave up 9 bases, with 4 bases separating them. CDR3 length: 11 amino acids. CDR1 and CDR2 (germline): SGHAT, FQNNGV. CDR3 nucleotides: TGTGCCAGCAGCTTAGCGGGCATTCAGTACTTC. This encodes CASSLAGIQYF.

This clonotype was found a few times. This chain links TRBV29-1 with TRBJ2-5; 10 bases fit TRBD1. The CDR3 runs to 13 residues. In germline, CDR1 is SQVTM, CDR2 ANQGSEA. With 6 bases clipped from V and 2 bases from J, the junction kept 3 bases outside the gene matches. CDR3 sequence reads: CSVRTGGQETQYF. CDR3 coding DNA: TGCAGCGTCCGGACAGGGGGGCAAGAGACCCAGTACTTC.

This clonotype came up a few times. The chain uses TRBV28 and TRBJ1-2, with D tentatively TRBD1 (5 bases). V lost 5 bases to trimming and J lost 6 bases, with 16 bases between them. This CDR3 contains 14 residues. Germline CDR1 MDHEN, CDR2 SYDVKM. The chain's CDR3 is CASSPGTGWNGYTF. The DNA for the CDR3 is TGTGCCAGCAGTCCCGGGACCGGATGGAATGGCTACACCTTC.

A few counts support this clonotype. This chain links TRBV12-3 or TRBV12-4 with TRBJ1-1; D gene ambiguous. The CDR3 covers 13 residues. The V end lost 3 bases, the J end lost 1 base, and 6 bases lay between the germline ends. CDR3 sequence (DNA): TGTGCCAGCAGTTTCCCGGCGAACACTGAAGCTTTCTTT. Protein sequence: CASSFPANTEAFF.

The genes are TRBV4-3 and TRBJ2-7; a weak D match, TRBD2 (6 bases). The V gene lost 4 bases and the J gene lost 2 bases, with 12 bases spanning the gap. The germline V gene encodes CDR1 LGHNA and CDR2 YSLEER. The length of the CDR3 is 14 residues. CDR3 protein: CASSPRLDAYEQYF. CDR3 nucleotide sequence: TGCGCCAGCAGCCCCCGACTAGACGCCTACGAGCAGTACTTC.

The V gene is TRBV18, the J gene TRBJ2-1; 10 bases are a match to TRBD2. Germline V gene data show CDR1 as KGHSH and CDR2 as LQKENI. V lost 6 bases, J lost 3 bases, and 8 bases stayed unmatched. The CDR3 has 16 amino acids. CDR3 bases: TGTGCCAGCTCCTTTTGGACTAGCGGCGACTACAATGAGCAGTTCTTC. Translated: CASSFWTSGDYNEQFF.

The rearrangement links TRBV11-2 to TRBJ2-1, with D perhaps matching TRBD2 (6 bases). The CDR3 runs 16 residues. Trimming left V 5 bases short and J 0 bases short, with 14 bases between. Germline V lookup: CDR1 SGHAT, CDR2 FQNNGV. The CDR3 region is CASSRESLGSYNEQFF. The CDR3 DNA sequence: TGTGCCAGCAGCCGGGAGTCCTTGGGCTCCTACAATGAGCAGTTCTTC.

As for this clonotype: This may come from a read error, since a much larger clone is one base off. The chain couples TRBV7-9 to TRBJ2-4, with unresolved D. The germline CDR1 and CDR2 sequences are SEHNR and FQNEAQ (reference sequence). This CDR3 has 16 residues. The CDR3 DNA follows: TGTGCCAGCAGCTACGGCCCTATGTTTTCTAAAAACATTCAGAACTTC. As protein: CASSYGPMFSKNIQNF.

In this sample, this clonotype turned up many times. CDR3: CASSAYTVNTEAFF. DNA of the CDR3: TGTGCCAGCAGTGCCTATACAGTGAACACTGAAGCTTTCTTT. The rearrangement uses TRBV25-1 and TRBJ1-1; unclear D gene. V was shortened by 4 bases and J by 0 bases, with 9 bases between the two germline ends. The CDR3 contains 14 residues. Germline CDR1 MGHDK, CDR2 SYGVNS.

This clonotype was detected ten times or more. The rearrangement joins TRBV7-2 to TRBJ1-1; D gene uncertain. V lost 5 bases and J lost 4, with 17 bases in between. The CDR3 has 15 residues. Germline V gives CDR1 SGHTA, CDR2 FQGNSA. The CDR3 loop reads CASSHGRAPGTEAFF. Written as DNA, the CDR3 is TGTGCCAGCAGCCACGGACGGGCCCCAGGCACTGAAGCTTTCTTT.

The CDR3: CASSMGRGYNEQFF. The DNA for the CDR3 is TGTGCCAGCAGCATGGGCAGGGGATACAATGAGCAGTTCTTC. V and J are TRBV5-6 and TRBJ2-1; D is perhaps TRBD1 (6 bases). Germline CDR1 SGHDT, CDR2 YYEEEE. Between the trimmed V and J ends, which lost 4 bases and 4 bases, there was a span of 12 bases. The CDR3 has 14 residues.

The V and J genes are TRBV7-9 and TRBJ2-4, with D perhaps TRBD1 (5 bases). V shed 5 bases and J shed 1 base, with 18 bases lying between them. CDR3 length: 17 residues. Germline CDR1 is SEHNR and CDR2 is FQNEAQ (reference sequence). CDR3 bases: TGTGCCAGCAGCCCACAGGACCGGGTCTGGGCCAAAAACATTCAGTACTTC. As protein: CASSPQDRVWAKNIQYF.